This T cell receptor beta chain was observed in a study of cytomegalovirus exposure and HLA in healthy donors. With 60 Vbeta and 13 Jbeta primers, the PCR was carried out. Generated by immunoSEQ multiplex PCR, the TCRdb table keeps only in-frame clones and is missing some. The repertoire holds roughly 31,000 clones, with approximately 62% as singletons. The length of the CDR3 is 14 residues. Germline loops: CDR1 LNHDA, CDR2 SQIVND (reference sequence). The V and J ends lost 3 bases and 0 bases respectively, with 8 bases between them. Details on this clone: Its specificity is not known. The identical CDR3 is also encoded by other nucleotide sequences in the sample.

General study findings and limits: Within an earlier analysis, most TCR beta V segments proved productive either about 87% or about 30% of the time.

The chain couples TRBV19 to TRBJ1-1; a weak D match, TRBD1 (5 bases). Sequenced material: PBMCs. This TCR was sampled from a male donor in good health and CMV-seropositive. The chain's CDR3 is CASSIAGMNTEAFF. The DNA for the CDR3 is TGTGCCAGTAGTATTGCAGGGATGAACACTGAAGCTTTCTTT.